This T cell receptor (beta chain) was profiled in a study of T cell clones after liver transplantation. Study at large: Without induction therapy, subjects received standard immunosuppression until 12-24 months post-transplant.

Generated by immunoSEQ multiplex PCR, the TCRdb table keeps only in-frame clones and is missing some. In the table there are around 80,000 clones, roughly 82% of which are singletons. This clonotype was sampled from a human patient who received a liver transplant. Some T cells here may be from the graft donor. Sequencing used CD4+ T cells from blood, obtained 45 to 47 months after liver transplant.

This CDR3 reads CSVAKGKGNEKLFF. CDR3 sequence (DNA): TGCAGCGTCGCCAAGGGAAAGGGGAATGAAAAACTGTTTTTT. The chain links TRBV29-1 to TRBJ1-4, with D perhaps matching TRBD1 (5 bases). CDR1 is SQVTM, CDR2 ANQGSEA, per germline. With 6 bases removed from V and 5 bases from J, the gap between germline ends came to 16 bases. The length of the CDR3 is 14 residues. The full variable domain, in which reference TRBV29-1 and TRBJ1-4 provide the parts outside the CDR3, is SAVISQKPSRDICQRGTSLTIQCQVDSQVTMMFWYRQQPGQSLTLIATANQGSEATYESGFVIDKFPISRPNLTFSTLTVSNMSPEDSSIYLCSVAKGKGNEKLFFGSGTQLSVL.